This T cell receptor beta chain is drawn from a study of vaccination effects on CD4 cells after COVID-19 (dated by TCRdb to 2022 to 2024). For the study in its entirety: Participants received two doses of either the BNT162b2 or the mRNA-1273 mRNA SARS-CoV-2 vaccine. In a couple of convalescent patients, pre-vaccine samples were collected 16 days and one week ahead of the first dose, 142 and 148 days after COVID-19 diagnosis. The study compared SARS-CoV-2 spike-specific CD4+ TCR repertoires before and after mRNA vaccination in COVID-19 convalescent patients and infection-naive vaccine recipients. Altogether, roughly 10 COVID-19 convalescent patients and a few SARS-CoV-2-naive healthy vaccine recipients made up the full study. In the study, cultures from other donors were sequenced using the Oncomine TCR Beta short-read assay on an Illumina iSeq 100. General conclusions and limits of the study: At late post-vaccination timepoints, both infection-induced and vaccine-induced clones showed marked clonal contraction, consistent with waning T cell responses. The study was limited by a small number of convalescent patients and lacked early post-infection timepoints. In convalescent patients, the post-vaccine spike-reactive repertoire consisted mainly of new vaccine-induced clones, largely distinct from infection-induced clones.

In the ViraFEST assay, PBMC were stimulated with viral peptide pools, and antigen-specific CD4+ T cell clonotypes were then identified by expansion using TCR sequencing. After about 10 days of culture, CD4+ T cells were isolated with the EasySep CD4+ T cell isolation kit. Convalescent patients had PCR-confirmed SARS-CoV-2 infection between March and December 2020, before Alpha, Beta and Delta variants emerged in the United States. Each well held two million PBMC cultured in IMDM containing approximately 5% human AB serum, about 10 IU/ml IL-2 and gentamicin, along with 8 to 10 ug/ml peptides. Half of the culture medium was replaced with fresh IL-2-containing medium on days 3 and 7. Unless otherwise noted, each peptide stimulation condition was cultured in triplicate wells. Using Ficoll-Paque Plus gradient centrifugation, PBMC were separated from whole blood and then either used fresh or cryopreserved at -140C. The overlapping peptide pools covered the spike proteins of SARS-CoV-2 as well as those of the common cold coronaviruses HCoV-NL63, HCoV-OC43 and HCoV-229E. The QIAamp micro DNA kit was used to extract genomic DNA from the cultured CD4+ T cells.

The CDR3 runs 12 amino acids, cysteine and phenylalanine included. The kept DNA is CDR3 alone, 36 bases in frame from the first base. The germline ends are 12 bases apart after V is trimmed by 6 bases and J by 9 bases. About this clone: The target of this receptor is not known. Per-nucleotide qualities are absent, and no much larger clonotype sits a single base away.

Library creation used the immunoSEQ multiplex PCR assay. DNA from the cultured and isolated CD4+ T cells underwent TCR beta CDR3 sequencing. On the authors' methods: Non-productive TCR sequences were removed, reads were trimmed to the CDR3 region, and CDR3s of at least 7 amino acids were retained. The MANAFEST web app was used to pick out antigen-specific clonotypes by comparing their expansion in peptide wells with that in reference cultures. To be called positive, a clone needed expansion at FDR<0.05 compared with the reference and with all other wells, an odds ratio greater than 5, and a frequency greater than 0.1% in two replicate wells. A clonotype was defined as cross-reactive if the clonotype was significantly expanded both in SARS-CoV-2 spike wells and in at least one common cold coronavirus spike condition. CDR3 similarity was assessed by Levenshtein distance using the stringdist R package, and unrooted trees were constructed with ape in R 3.6.1. The table was pulled from immuneACCESS by TCRdb, which kept in-frame rearrangements only. Such tables lose some clones; where checked, under half of the loss comes from unresolved V genes, and the rest has no known cause. That table furnishes V, J and clone size, whereas the DNA furnished D and trimming. This sample is represented by about 36,000 clones; 70% to 80% of them were singletons. The ten largest clones add up to about 15% of the sample.

The sequencing used CD4+ T cells from PBMCs cultured with HCoV-NL63 spike peptides, collected before COVID-19 vaccination. This sample's cell subset or site label indicates: HCoV-NL63 spike overlapping peptide pool stimulation. The rearranged chain carries TRBV12-3 or TRBV12-4 and TRBJ2-1; the D gene is possibly TRBD1, with 6 bases matching. The origin of this receptor is a human donor who had a prior SARS-CoV-2 infection. CDR3 reads: CASSNRVIEQFF. Here is the DNA: TGTGCCAGCAGCAACAGGGTTATTGAGCAGTTCTTC.